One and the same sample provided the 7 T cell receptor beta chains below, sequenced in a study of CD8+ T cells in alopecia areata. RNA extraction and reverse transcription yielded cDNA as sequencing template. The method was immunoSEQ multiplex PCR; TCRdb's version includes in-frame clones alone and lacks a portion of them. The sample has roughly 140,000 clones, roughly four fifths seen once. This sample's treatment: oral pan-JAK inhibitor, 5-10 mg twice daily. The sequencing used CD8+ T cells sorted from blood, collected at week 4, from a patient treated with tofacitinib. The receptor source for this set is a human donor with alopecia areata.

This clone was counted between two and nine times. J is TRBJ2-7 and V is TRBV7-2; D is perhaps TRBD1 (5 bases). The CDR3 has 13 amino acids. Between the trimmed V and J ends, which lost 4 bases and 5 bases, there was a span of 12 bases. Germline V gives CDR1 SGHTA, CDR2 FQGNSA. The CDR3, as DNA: TGTGCCAGCAGCTCGACAGTGGGCCACGAGCAGTACTTC. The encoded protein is CASSSTVGHEQYF.

The CDR3 nucleotides are TGTGCCAGCAGCCAAGACAGGGTTACTTTCACAGATACGCAGTATTTT. This codes for CASSQDRVTFTDTQYF. The chain is built from TRBV14 and TRBJ2-3; maybe TRBD1 (5 bases). CDR1 is SGHDN and CDR2 is FVKESK in the germline V gene. Trimming left V 0 bases short and J 2 bases short, with 12 bases between. The CDR3 spans 16 residues.

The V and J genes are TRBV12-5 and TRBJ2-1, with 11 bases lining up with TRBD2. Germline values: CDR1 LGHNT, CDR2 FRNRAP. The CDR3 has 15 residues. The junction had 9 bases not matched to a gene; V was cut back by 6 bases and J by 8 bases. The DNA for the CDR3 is TGTGCTAGTGGCCTTAGCGGGGGGGCCTCCCATGAGCAGTTCTTC. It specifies CASGLSGGASHEQFF.

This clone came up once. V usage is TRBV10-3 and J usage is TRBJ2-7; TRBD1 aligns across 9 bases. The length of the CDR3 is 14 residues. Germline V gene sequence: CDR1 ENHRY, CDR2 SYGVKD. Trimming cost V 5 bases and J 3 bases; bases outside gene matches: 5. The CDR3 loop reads CAISLRQGVYEQYF. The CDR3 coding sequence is TGTGCCATCAGTCTTCGACAGGGGGTCTACGAGCAGTACTTC.

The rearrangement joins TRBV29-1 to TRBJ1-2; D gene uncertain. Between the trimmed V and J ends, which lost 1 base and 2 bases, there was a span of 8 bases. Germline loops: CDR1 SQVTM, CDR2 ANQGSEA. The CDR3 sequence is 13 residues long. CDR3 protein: CSVEAGWNYGYTF. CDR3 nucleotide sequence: TGCAGCGTTGAAGCCGGCTGGAACTATGGCTACACCTTC.

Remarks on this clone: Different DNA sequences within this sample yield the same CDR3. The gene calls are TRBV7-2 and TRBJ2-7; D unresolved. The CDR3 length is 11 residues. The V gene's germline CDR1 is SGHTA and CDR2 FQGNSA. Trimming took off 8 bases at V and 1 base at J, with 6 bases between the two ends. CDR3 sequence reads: CASSDSYEQYF. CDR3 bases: TGTGCCAGCTCGGATTCCTACGAGCAGTACTTC.

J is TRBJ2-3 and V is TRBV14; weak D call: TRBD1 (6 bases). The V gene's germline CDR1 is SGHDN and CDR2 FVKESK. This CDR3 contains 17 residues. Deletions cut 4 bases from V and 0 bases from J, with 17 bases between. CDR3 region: CASSPETGPLSTDTQYF. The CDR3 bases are TGTGCCAGCAGCCCTGAAACAGGGCCCCTTAGCACAGATACGCAGTATTTT.